The next 16 T cell receptor beta chains were all read from a single sample in a study of T cells in tumors after PD-1 blockade. Repertoires were generated with immunoSEQ multiplex PCR, while TCRdb's copy carries only in-frame clones and drops some. This table holds 55,000 to 70,000 clones, around 77% found once. The sequences come from PBMCs, collected before anti-PD-1 treatment. All receptors derive from a human donor with basal cell carcinoma.

The rearrangement joins TRBV10-3 to TRBJ2-5; D gene uncertain. CDR1 ENHRY and CDR2 SYGVKD come from the germline V gene. The CDR3 is 12 residues long. The V gene lost 10 bases and the J gene lost 1 base, with 10 bases spanning the gap. The CDR3 sequence is CATSSSQETQYF. The CDR3 nucleotides read TGTGCCACCTCCTCTAGCCAAGAGACCCAGTACTTC.

This clone is a singleton in its sample. The genes are TRBV30 and TRBJ2-3; D gene uncertain. V gave up 2 bases and J gave up 5 bases, with 8 bases separating them. This CDR3 is 12 amino acids long. CDR1 is GTSNPN, CDR2 SVGIG, per germline (reference sequence). The DNA for the CDR3 is TGTGCCTGGAGTCTGGGAATAGATACGCAGTATTTT. Amino acids: CAWSLGIDTQYF. Based on the CDR3 plus reference TRBV30 and TRBJ2-3, the full variable domain is SQTIHQWPATLVQPVGSPLSLECTVEGTSNPNLYWYRQAAGRGLQLLFYSVGIGQISSEVPQNLSASRPQDRQFILSSKKLLLSDSGFYLCAWSLGIDTQYFGPGTRLTVL.

The chain carries TRBV18 and TRBJ1-4; D is undetermined. CDR1 is KGHSH and CDR2 is LQKENI in the germline V gene. The germline V and J ends were trimmed by 2 bases and 6 bases, with 10 bases remaining between them. The CDR3 is 14 amino acids. CDR3 amino acids: CASSPFERDEKLFF. DNA for the CDR3: TGTGCCAGCTCACCATTTGAGAGGGATGAAAAACTGTTTTTT. Full variable domain (missing parts from reference TRBV18 and TRBJ1-4): NAGVMQNPRHLVRRRGQEARLRCSPMKGHSHVYWYRQLPEEGLKFMVYLQKENIIDESGMPKERFSAEFPKEGPSILRIQQVVRGDSAAYFCASSPFERDEKLFFGSGTQLSVL.

The chain is built from TRBV5-6 and TRBJ1-3; 9 bases map to TRBD1. Germline CDR1 reads SGHDT; CDR2 reads YYEEEE. The CDR3 contains 15 residues. The J segment lost 4 bases and the V segment lost 3 bases, leaving 5 bases of the junction unmatched. CDR3 loop: CASSYTGTGGNTIYF. The CDR3 DNA sequence: TGTGCCAGCAGCTATACCGGGACAGGGGGAAACACCATATATTTT.

Only a few counts were recorded for this clone. V usage is TRBV9 and J usage is TRBJ1-2; D is unclear. Germline loops: CDR1 SGDLS, CDR2 YYNGEE. V was trimmed by 0 bases and J by 3 bases, leaving 12 bases between them. The length of the CDR3 is 15 residues. The CDR3 sequence: CASSVDQEPYYGYTF. The CDR3 DNA is TGTGCCAGCAGCGTAGACCAGGAGCCCTACTATGGCTACACCTTC.

This rearrangement joins TRBV30 to TRBJ1-1, with D perhaps matching TRBD1 (6 bases). This CDR3 spans 14 amino acids. The V end was cut by 5 bases, the J end by 1 base, with 14 bases between. The germline V gene has CDR1 GTSNPN and CDR2 SVGIG (reference sequence). CDR3 DNA sequence: TGTGCCTGGGGAACAGGGCGGGGGAACACTGAAGCTTTCTTT. This gives the protein CAWGTGRGNTEAFF.

This sequence joins TRBV5-5 and TRBJ1-2; D gene ambiguous. The CDR3 spans 13 residues. Trimming cost V 2 bases and J 3 bases, with 8 bases left between them. Germline V CDR1 and CDR2: SGHKS, YYEKEE (reference sequence). In nucleotides, the CDR3 is TGTGCCAGCAGCTTCCCGGATTACTATGGCTACACCTTC. This codes for CASSFPDYYGYTF.

This chain uses TRBV6-2 or TRBV6-3 with TRBJ2-1; 9 bases agree with TRBD1. Germline values: CDR1 MNHEY, CDR2 SVGEGT. V shed 2 bases and J 6 bases; nucleotides not matched to a gene: 5. This CDR3 is 15 amino acids long. In DNA, the CDR3 is TGTGCCAGCAGTTACCCGGGGACAGGGTTCAATGAGCAGTTCTTC. Its translation: CASSYPGTGFNEQFF.

V and J are TRBV4-1 and TRBJ1-3; D gene ambiguous. From germline, CDR1 is MGHRA and CDR2 YSYEKL. The germline V and J ends were trimmed by 0 bases and 0 bases, with 12 bases remaining between them. The length of the CDR3 is 17 residues. The CDR3 sequence: CASSQDSAASSGNTIYF. DNA of the CDR3: TGCGCCAGCAGCCAAGATAGTGCGGCCAGCTCTGGAAACACCATATATTTT.

The rearrangement joins TRBV7-8 to TRBJ1-1; 11 positions agree with TRBD1. Germline CDR1 reads SGHVS; CDR2 reads FQNEAQ. This CDR3 spans 17 amino acids. V lost 3 bases to trimming and J lost 3 bases; unmatched junction nucleotides: 9. CDR3 coding DNA: TGTGCCAGCAGCTTCGGGACAGGGGGGACGGTGGACACTGAAGCTTTCTTT. Translation: CASSFGTGGTVDTEAFF.

V gene TRBV5-1 combines with J gene TRBJ2-7, with 8 nucleotides matching TRBD1. The CDR3 spans 16 residues. CDR1 is SGHRS, CDR2 YFSETQ, per germline. With V trimmed by 2 bases and J by 5 bases, 12 bases remained unmatched. The CDR3 loop reads CASSLLPGTGRDEQYF. CDR3 nucleotides: TGCGCCAGCAGCTTACTCCCCGGGACAGGACGGGACGAGCAGTACTTC.

In this sample, this clone is medium-sized (0.01 to 0.1%). J is TRBJ1-3 and V is TRBV9; 7 nucleotides line up with TRBD1. This CDR3 has 16 amino acids. The V and J ends lost 4 bases and 0 bases, in that order; junction bases with no gene match: 7. Germline V gene sequence: CDR1 SGDLS, CDR2 YYNGEE. The CDR3 loop reads CASSPGQTSSGNTIYF. CDR3 coding DNA: TGTGCCAGCAGCCCGGGACAGACCTCCTCTGGAAACACCATATATTTT. The whole variable domain, filled in from reference TRBV9 and TRBJ1-3, reads DSGVTQTPKHLITATGQRVTLRCSPRSGDLSVYWYQQSLDQGLQFLIQYYNGEERAKGNILERFSAQQFPDLHSELNLSSLELGDSALYFCASSPGQTSSGNTIYFGEGSWLTVV.

The chain is built from TRBV6-8 and TRBJ1-6; 9 bases are a match to TRBD1. This CDR3 region has 16 residues. CDR1 MNHGY and CDR2 SAAAGT come from the germline V gene. With V trimmed by 4 bases and J by 4 bases, 5 bases remained unmatched. The CDR3 spells CASSCDRGSYNSPLHF. The DNA for the CDR3 is TGTGCCAGCAGTTGCGACAGGGGGTCTTATAATTCACCCCTCCACTTT.

The rearrangement uses TRBV19 and TRBJ1-5; TRBD1 agrees at 8 bases. The CDR3 runs 15 residues. The V gene's germline CDR1 is LNHDA and CDR2 SQIVND (reference sequence). Losses at the gene ends were 4 bases for V and 6 bases for J; bases not matched to a gene: 8. The CDR3 loop is CASSKTGDFGQPQHF. The CDR3 DNA is TGTGCCAGTAGTAAGACAGGGGACTTCGGTCAGCCCCAGCATTTT. Variable domain in full (rest from reference TRBV19 and TRBJ1-5): DGGITQSPKYLFRKEGQNVTLSCEQNLNHDAMYWYRQDPGQGLRLIYYSQIVNDFQKGDIAEGYSVSREKKESFPLTVTSAQKNPTAFYLCASSKTGDFGQPQHFGDGTRLSIL.

This sequence joins TRBV14 and TRBJ2-3; the match to TRBD2 covers 7 bases. After removal of 1 base from V and 2 bases from J, the junction contained 12 bases not matched to a gene. Germline V gene data show CDR1 as SGHDN and CDR2 as FVKESK. The CDR3 is 18 residues long. CDR3 DNA: TGTGCCAGCAGCCAAGTGGGATATGGGACTAAAAACACAGATACGCAGTATTTT. Translation: CASSQVGYGTKNTDTQYF.

The gene calls are TRBV5-4 and TRBJ2-5; TRBD1 or TRBD2 may be the D gene (6 bases each). CDR3 size: 14 residues. The germline V gene has CDR1 SGHNT and CDR2 YYREEE (reference sequence). The V and J ends lost 2 bases and 5 bases respectively, with 13 bases between them. The CDR3 sequence: CASSFGGLGETQYF. The CDR3 bases are TGTGCCAGCAGCTTTGGGGGGCTCGGGGAGACCCAGTACTTC.